The rows below give T cell receptor beta chains drawn from one sample of a study of human T cells and chemical hapten exposure. A single record per CDR3 protein comes from TCRdb applying MiXCR to the RACE reads. This sample has 11,000 to 15,000 distinct CDR3 sequences, with about a sixth found just once. Sequences were derived from whole blood, sampled in connection with sensitization to the hapten diphenylcyclopropenone (DPC). The receptors originated from a young woman with alopecia areata. Some clones in this sample may be carry-over from other donors' samples. Both conserved end residues are part of each CDR3. The order of the fields is V gene, J gene, clone size, CDR3 protein. Clone size, where shown, is once, few, many, or a class for clones that have expanded.

TRBV7-3	TRBJ1-1	few	CASSLQGAAEAFF
TRBV5-4	TRBJ2-2	many	CASSLSLGLTGELFF
TRBV10-1	TRBJ2-4	many	CASRAGGPAKNIQYF
TRBV4-2	TRBJ2-1	medium-sized	CASSQGELAFHNEQFF
TRBV20-1	TRBJ2-3	many	CSARAGGPSDTQYF
TRBV5-4	TRBJ2-5	many	CASSLEPSRSKETQYF
TRBV11-1	TRBJ2-3	many	CASSRDRSSTDTQYF
TRBV29-1	TRBJ1-1	many	CSVGAHHTEAFF
TRBV10-1	TRBJ2-1	many	CASSEYTRSEQFF
TRBV18	TRBJ1-2	medium-sized	CASSLKTGTGYYGYTF
TRBV7-9	TRBJ1-6	many	CASSTHDVQGATSPLHF
TRBV28	TRBJ1-2	few	CASREDYGYTF
TRBV20-1	TRBJ2-1	many	CSAERTASYNEQFF
TRBV20-1	TRBJ2-3	many	CSARVGRESGTQYF
TRBV11-1	TRBJ1-6	-	CASRADRGSYNSPLHF
TRBV11-2	TRBJ1-5	many	CASSLDDGTAQHF
TRBV7-6	TRBJ2-5	-	CASSTTGVQETQYF
TRBV6-5	TRBJ1-2	medium-sized	CASSYTGDYGYTF
TRBV6-5	TRBJ2-7	-	CASRGSEQYF
TRBV20-1	TRBJ2-1	many	CSATSVASYNEQFF
TRBV5-1	TRBJ2-1	-	CASSLTPSGGNNEQFF
TRBV6-2/TRBV6-3	TRBJ1-1	many	CASSYDDRDIPEAFF
TRBV20-1	TRBJ2-5	many	CSASPLVTHETQYF
TRBV4-3	TRBJ1-1	-	CASSRDSRTEAFF
TRBV14	TRBJ1-2	medium-sized	CASSQDAEVSYGYTF
TRBV4-1	TRBJ2-3	many	CASSQEGADTQYF
TRBV29-1	TRBJ1-2	many	CSADQGLNYGYTF